Sequencing of this T cell receptor beta chain was carried out in a study of T cells after yellow fever vaccination. Study-wide results and caveats: A weaker but faster secondary response was observed, peaking on day 5 versus 15.

CDR1 SGHDN and CDR2 FVKESK come from the germline V gene. The CDR3 is 15 residues long. After removal of 2 bases from V and 5 bases from J, the junction contained 8 bases not matched to a gene. On this clonotype itself: Its antigen is not known.

TCRdb processed the 5' RACE reads anew with MiXCR; each CDR3 protein has one entry. The table records tens of thousands of distinct CDR3 sequences, roughly 7.4% of them present only once. The origin of this receptor is a man between 25 and 39 years old who received the YFV17D yellow fever vaccine. V usage is TRBV14 and J usage is TRBJ2-7; 8 bases map to TRBD2. The sample consisted of CD8+ T cells sorted from PBMCs, taken on the day of the yellow fever booster vaccination. The CDR3 region has the DNA TGTGCCAGCAGCCAAATGAGCGGGAGTAGCCACGAGCAGTACTTC. The encoded protein is CASSQMSGSSHEQYF.